This entry features one T cell receptor beta chain sequence. Its antigen is unknown. V was pared by 4 bases and J by 7 bases, with 15 bases of the junction left unmatched. Germline lookup yields CDR1 MGHRA and CDR2 YSYEKL. The CDR3 contains 17 residues. The sample is drawn from a study of cytomegalovirus exposure and HLA in healthy donors. In the PCR, 60 Vbeta and 13 Jbeta primers were used. TCRdb keeps only in-frame clones here, not all; method: immunoSEQ multiplex PCR. The data contain about 160,000 clones, around nine tenths of them singletons. Broader study findings: Cytomegalovirus association was listed for 164 TCR beta chains.

The chain has TRBV4-1 and TRBJ1-2; TRBD1 agrees at 10 bases. The sequenced sample was PBMCs. This TCR was sampled from a young woman in good health and CMV-seronegative. The chain's CDR3 is CASSPPRDRGYWGGYTF. The CDR3 region has the DNA TGCGCCAGCAGCCCCCCCCGGGACAGGGGATATTGGGGTGGCTACACCTTC.